This TCR beta chain emerged from a study of radiation and T cells in renal cell carcinoma (dated by TCRdb to 2018 to 2020). The study in broad terms: In total, 50 or so samples underwent TCR beta sequencing: around 25 tumors plus 27 peripheral blood samples. The final blood draw took place at 4 weeks after radiation, the same time as nephrectomy. Across all 50 or so samples, 4 million to 5 million unique CDR3 nucleotide sequences encoding about 2.4 million unique CDR3 amino acid sequences were identified. Results the study describes overall, beyond this receptor: Because the trial had a single-armed design, the trial could not examine how radiation dose or scheduling affected the TCR repertoire. Top tumor clonotypes rose in blood from baseline to 2 weeks post-radiation, then contracted by 4 weeks, suggesting transient expansion of tumor-resident clones. Because no pretreatment tumor biopsies were available, whether clonotypes were present in the tumor at baseline could not be determined. Blood repertoire dynamics were not followed beyond 4 weeks after treatment.

Read against the paper, the sample's time point label means: blood 4 weeks post-SBRT, at nephrectomy. Reading the label with the study, this specimen's treatment or condition is: 15 Gy SBRT to primary tumor, nephrectomy 4 weeks later. The samples were drawn from a clinical trial, where primary renal cell carcinomas were treated with 15 Gy of stereotactic body radiation therapy and then removed by nephrectomy 4 weeks afterward. To follow tumor-enriched clonotypes, peripheral blood was collected serially from radiation-treated patients at baseline and again at 2 weeks and 4 weeks after SBRT. Every patient had renal cell carcinoma of clear cell pathology. Genomic DNA for TCR sequencing was prepared using the QIAamp DNA Blood Mini Kit (Qiagen). Samples were included in the analyses only if all quality control checks were passed. Points on this clone: What this receptor recognizes is not known. Nothing much larger sits one base from this clone, and base qualities are not available.

The CDR3 contains 14 residues, cysteine and phenylalanine counted. The entry retains the CDR3 DNA only, 42 bases that are in frame from base 1. The germline V gene supplies CDR1 SGHDN and CDR2 FVKESK. Clipping removes 7 bases from V and 4 bases from J, with 3 as the unmatched junction base count. The immunoSEQ kit was used, according to the manufacturer's recommendations, to generate TCR beta libraries from genomic DNA. For library preparation, a first multiplex PCR was performed with proprietary primers, followed by a second PCR in which unique barcodes were added, and bead cleanups were performed after each round. Each sample batch included a kit-provided positive control reaction and a negative control reaction. The final libraries were assessed on an Agilent 4200 TapeStation D1000 ScreenTape, pooled by volume, and quantified by qPCR. Sequencing was performed on an Illumina NextSeq500 using a MidOutput 150-cycle cartridge, with 156 Read1 cycles, 15 Index1 cycles, and the kit custom primers. The pooled library was loaded at 0.95 to 1 pM, with an approximately 20% PhiX control spiked in. The paper's processing steps were these. Vendor-processed data were analyzed in R, and a clonotype was defined as all T cells sharing the same CDR3 nucleotide sequence. In the clone abundance analyses, frequencies in each sample were normalized to that sample's 10,000 most abundant clones. Before analysis, public T cell clones were removed, and these numbered fewer than five per sample on average. An abundance difference of at least 32-fold between compartments was the criterion for calling clonotypes tumor-enriched or baseline blood-enriched. A beta-binomial differential abundance model was applied to find clonotypes that expanded or contracted between blood time points. Tumor-blood repertoire similarity was measured with the Baroni-Urbani and Buser coefficient, and groups were compared using two-tailed Wilcoxon tests in R. As stored in TCRdb, this immuneACCESS dataset retains in-frame rearrangements with V and J assigned. A fraction of the clones does not appear; measured against another copy, unresolved V genes explain less than half of the discrepancy, and the remainder lacks a known reason. That table furnishes V, J and clone size, whereas the DNA furnished D and trimming. The sample table holds 60,000 to 95,000 clones, of which 75% to 90% were seen once. Clones ranked in the top ten supply over 2% of the sample.

The sequence was collected from a woman aged 55-69 years with renal cell carcinoma. Specimen: blood, collected from a patient whose treatment included radiotherapy and nephrectomy. The chain uses TRBV14 and TRBJ2-1, and 11 junction bases match TRBD2. CDR3 loop: CASIRTSGYNEQFF. The nucleotide sequence reads TGTGCCAGCATACGGACTAGCGGGTACAATGAGCAGTTCTTC.